Below, 3 T cell receptor beta chains from the same sample are listed, as sequenced in a study of T cell changes during pregnancy in multiple sclerosis. Repertoires were generated with immunoSEQ multiplex PCR, while TCRdb's copy carries only in-frame clones and drops some. This sample has about 59,000 clones, with 92% found just once. Sample: peripheral blood, taken in the second trimester of pregnancy. These receptors all stem from a female donor in good health, enrolled as a control in a pregnancy study.

J is TRBJ2-5 and V is TRBV5-4; 14 nucleotides line up with TRBD2. Per germline, CDR1 SGHNT and CDR2 YYREEE (reference sequence). CDR3 size: 16 residues. The junction had 3 bases not matched to a gene; V was cut back by 4 bases and J by 1 base. In nucleotides, the CDR3 is TGTGCCAGCAGCATGGGACTAGCGGGGGTCCAAGAGACCCAGTACTTC. It encodes CASSMGLAGVQETQYF.

The V gene is TRBV28, the J gene TRBJ2-1, with TRBD2 identical over 8 bases. This CDR3 spans 14 amino acids. Germline V gene sequence: CDR1 MDHEN, CDR2 SYDVKM. The V segment lost 3 bases and the J segment 8 bases; nucleotides outside the gene matches: 6. The CDR3 reads CASSLGLVSYEQFF. CDR3 DNA sequence: TGTGCCAGCAGTTTGGGACTAGTCTCCTATGAGCAGTTCTTC.

This clone was recorded once. The chain links TRBV9 to TRBJ1-6; 9 nucleotides align to TRBD1. Germline trimming cut 3 bases from V and 7 bases from J; bases unmatched to any gene: 8. Germline lookup yields CDR1 SGDLS and CDR2 YYNGEE. There are 16 residues in the CDR3. CDR3 region: CASSGGGTGSNSPLHF. CDR3 DNA: TGTGCCAGCAGCGGCGGGGGGACAGGGTCCAATTCACCCCTCCACTTT.